These 30 T cell receptor beta chains were all obtained from the same sample, sequenced in a study of T cell repertoires in cytomegalovirus infection. MiXCR, run by TCRdb on the reads, gives a single entry per CDR3 protein. The sample shows approximately 990,000 distinct CDR3 sequences, around 32% of them seen only once. No antigen has been identified for these receptors. Sequenced here: cultured CD8+ T cells from PBMCs, sampled from culture after CMV antigen stimulation. The receptors here all came from a human donor in good health (CMV status not recorded). Some clones in this sample may be carry-over from other donors' samples.

There are a few counts of this clonotype. V is TRBV27 and J is TRBJ1-5, with no clear D. The V end was cut by 2 bases, the J end by 2 bases, with 13 bases between. Germline assignment: CDR1 MNHEY and CDR2 SMNVEV (reference sequence). The CDR3 totals 16 residues. The CDR3 coding sequence is TGTGCCAGCAGTTTAATTTGGGAGTTGGGCAATCAGCCCCAGCATTTT. Translated, it gives CASSLIWELGNQPQHF.

The chain couples TRBV20-1 to TRBJ1-2; TRBD1 might be the D (5 bases). V shed 0 bases and J shed 7 bases, with 18 bases lying between them. The CDR3 spans 15 residues. The germline gives CDR1 DFQATT, CDR2 SNEGSKA (reference sequence). The CDR3 nucleotides are TGCAGTGCTAGAGATCCGGTTTCGGCAGGGCCTGGCTACACCTTC. Translation: CSARDPVSAGPGYTF.

Comments on this clonotype: Possible read error: a much larger clone is one base away. The chain uses TRBV7-2 and TRBJ1-2, with a weak D call TRBD1 (5 bases). Germline assignment: CDR1 SGHTA and CDR2 FQGNSA. This CDR3 contains 12 residues. CDR3 residues: CVSSEGPYGYTF. CDR3 DNA sequence: TGTGTCAGCAGCGAGGGGCCCTATGGCTACACCTTC.

This clonotype occurred a few times. The chain combines TRBV7-9 with TRBJ2-5; 10 bases agree with TRBD2. The CDR3 has 15 residues. Germline CDR1 SEHNR, CDR2 FQNEAQ (reference sequence). Trimming at V came to 4 bases and at J to 3 bases, leaving 5 bases not matched to a gene. The DNA for the CDR3 is TGTGCCAGCAGCTCCCCCCTAGCGGGGGAAGAGACCCAGTACTTC. It is translated as CASSSPLAGEETQYF.

Notes on this clonotype: The junction and the germline gene differ at one end; a read error may be behind it. The chain links TRBV7-9 to TRBJ2-1; perhaps TRBD1 as D (6 bases). The CDR3 is 18 amino acids. Looked up from germline, CDR1 is SEHNR and CDR2 is FQNEAQ (reference sequence). The CDR3 region has the DNA TGTGCCAGCAGCGGCAAAAAGGACAGCACACACCCATACACTGAGCAGTTCTTC. Translation gives CASSGKKDSTHPYTEQFF.

The chain links TRBV15 to TRBJ1-4, with 10 nucleotides matching TRBD1. Germline V gene data show CDR1 as LNHNV and CDR2 as YYDKDF (reference sequence). Unmatched junction bases numbered 15, after V lost 7 bases and J lost 10 bases. The CDR3 is 16 amino acids. In nucleotides, the CDR3 is TGTGCCACCAACAGTCTCTCAGGGACAGGGGCCGGAAAACTGTTTTTT. This gives the protein CATNSLSGTGAGKLFF.

The chain has TRBV7-6 and TRBJ2-5; 9 positions match TRBD2. V shed 6 bases and J 3 bases; nucleotides not matched to a gene: 11. The V gene's germline CDR1 is SGHVS and CDR2 FNYEAQ. The CDR3 is 16 residues long. The CDR3 nucleotides read TGTGCCAGCAGTTTTCCCGTGATAGCGGGGGAAGAGACCCAGTACTTC. This codes for CASSFPVIAGEETQYF.

The genes are TRBV5-4 and TRBJ2-7; perhaps TRBD2 as D (6 bases). Germline-derived CDR1 and CDR2 are SGHNT and YYREEE (reference sequence). The CDR3 is made up of 14 amino acids. Trimming took 5 bases from V and 5 from J, leaving 17 bases between them. The CDR3 loop is CASRGLPSDHEQYF. The CDR3 region has the DNA TGTGCCAGCAGAGGCCTGCCTAGCGACCACGAGCAGTACTTC.

The chain carries TRBV7-8 and TRBJ2-7; D is unclear. Germline V gene sequence: CDR1 SGHVS, CDR2 FQNEAQ. CDR3 size: 13 residues. The ends were cut back, 6 bases at V and 2 bases at J, with 11 bases in the middle. CDR3 bases: TGTGCCAGCAGTCCCTCACAAGCCTACGAGCAGTACGTC. It translates to CASSPSQAYEQYV.

This clonotype was observed a handful of times. The V call is TRBV4-1, the J call TRBJ2-3; D not resolved. V gave up 3 bases and J gave up 4 bases, with 11 bases separating them. The germline V gene has CDR1 MGHRA and CDR2 YSYEKL. The CDR3 sequence is 14 residues long. CDR3 amino acids: CASSQQVIADTQYF. The DNA for the CDR3 is TGCGCCAGCAGCCAGCAGGTTATAGCAGATACGCAGTATTTT.

The chain joins TRBV28 to TRBJ2-7; D is perhaps TRBD1 (5 bases). The CDR3 length is 14 residues. From germline, CDR1 is MDHEN and CDR2 SYDVKM. V lost 4 bases, J lost 6 bases, and 16 bases lay in between. The CDR3 region has the DNA TGTGCCAGCAGTTCACTGCAGGGTAAGAGCGAGCAGTACGTC. Translated, it gives CASSSLQGKSEQYV.

This clonotype occurred a few times. The V call is TRBV7-6, the J call TRBJ2-1; TRBD1 matches 9 bases. Germline CDR1 reads SGHVS; CDR2 reads FNYEAQ. This CDR3 region has 11 residues. The ends lost 5 bases at V and 14 bases at J; junction bases unmatched: 4. The CDR3 loop reads CASSPRDREFF. For the CDR3, the DNA is TGTGCCAGCAGCCCGCGGGACAGGGAGTTCTTC.

The chain links TRBV6-5 to TRBJ1-2; the match to TRBD1 covers 7 bases. This CDR3 spans 13 amino acids. The germline V gene encodes CDR1 MNHEY and CDR2 SVGAGI. The junction had 5 bases not matched to a gene; V was cut back by 0 bases and J by 10 bases. This CDR3 is CASSYSAGTAYTF. CDR3 sequence (DNA): TGTGCCAGCAGTTACTCGGCCGGGACAGCCTACACCTTC.

This clonotype was counted only a few times. The V gene is TRBV27, the J gene TRBJ1-2, with D possibly matching TRBD1 (6 bases). The CDR3 has 13 amino acids. With 7 bases removed from V and 5 bases from J, the gap between germline ends came to 14 bases. CDR1 and CDR2 from the germline V gene are MNHEY and SMNVEV (reference sequence). The CDR3 DNA sequence: TGTGCCAGCAAGGGGGTGATGGGGTATGGCTACACCTTC. This gives the protein CASKGVMGYGYTF.

This clonotype was seen more than once but under ten times. The rearrangement joins TRBV6-1 to TRBJ2-5; TRBD2 aligns across 10 bases. With V trimmed by 2 bases and J by 5 bases, 8 bases remained unmatched. The CDR3 extends over 16 amino acids. In germline, CDR1 is MNHNS, CDR2 SASEGT. DNA for the CDR3: TGTGCCAGCAGTGAAATAACCGGACTAGCGGCCGAGACCCAGTACTTC. This gives the protein CASSEITGLAAETQYF.

This clonotype showed up just a few times. The V call is TRBV19, the J call TRBJ2-7; maybe TRBD1 (6 bases). Germline V lookup: CDR1 LNHDA, CDR2 SQIVND (reference sequence). The CDR3 is 17 residues long. Trimming removed 3 bases at V and 0 bases at J, with 18 bases between. The CDR3 reads CASSMMEGQGSSYEQYV. In DNA, the CDR3 is TGTGCCAGTAGTATGATGGAAGGCCAGGGGTCCTCCTACGAGCAGTACGTC.

This clonotype was seen at least ten times. V and J are TRBV7-2 and TRBJ1-2; tentative D call: TRBD1 (5 bases). Germline V gives CDR1 SGHTA, CDR2 FQGNSA. The V gene lost 1 base and the J gene lost 8 bases, with 8 bases spanning the gap. This CDR3 comprises 12 residues. The CDR3 here is CASSLEWGGYTF. The DNA for the CDR3 is TGTGCCAGCAGCTTAGAGTGGGGGGGCTACACCTTC.

V and J are TRBV20-1 and TRBJ2-3, with D maybe TRBD1 (9 bases). This CDR3 is 15 amino acids long. CDR1 is DFQATT and CDR2 is SNEGSKA in the germline V gene (reference sequence). V was cut by 5 bases and J by 3 bases, with 18 bases left in between. CDR3 bases: TGCAGTGCTCGCGGGGGGACAGGGCTGACAGATACGCAGTATTTT. Its translation: CSARGGTGLTDTQYF.

V usage is TRBV12-3 or TRBV12-4 and J usage is TRBJ1-3; no reliable D call. The CDR3 has 17 residues. Trimming pared 3 bases from V and 0 bases from J, leaving 15 bases between. CDR3 DNA sequence: TGTGCCAGCAGTTTCTCCACAGAAACAAACTCTGGAAACACCATATATTTT. Amino acid sequence: CASSFSTETNSGNTIYF.

This clonotype was observed a handful of times. The gene calls are TRBV7-3 and TRBJ2-2; a weak D match, TRBD1 (5 bases). The germline V and J ends were trimmed by 5 bases and 8 bases, with 9 bases remaining between them. CDR1 SGHTA and CDR2 FQGTGA come from the germline V gene. This CDR3 region has 12 residues. The CDR3 protein is CASSPGRGELFF. The CDR3 DNA reads TGTGCCAGCAGCCCAGGGCGGGGGGAGCTGTTTTTT. The full variable domain, with the rest looked up from reference TRBV7-3 and TRBJ2-2, is GAGVSQTPSNKVTEKGKYVELRCDPISGHTALYWYRQSLGQGPEFLIYFQGTGAADDSGLPNDRFFAVRPEGSVSTLKIQRTERGDSAVYLCASSPGRGELFFGEGSRLTVL.

There are many counts of this clonotype. The rearrangement uses TRBV5-4 and TRBJ2-1; 7 bases map to TRBD2. The CDR3 length is 12 residues. Germline loops: CDR1 SGHNT, CDR2 YYREEE (reference sequence). J lost 8 bases, V lost 2 bases, and 1 base had no gene match. The CDR3 region is CASSFGLDEQFF. DNA for the CDR3: TGTGCCAGCAGCTTCGGACTAGATGAGCAGTTCTTC.

V usage is TRBV24-1 and J usage is TRBJ2-3; TRBD2 agrees at 11 bases. The CDR3 extends over 18 amino acids. After removal of 0 bases from V and 2 bases from J, the junction contained 6 bases not matched to a gene. Germline V lookup: CDR1 KGHDR, CDR2 SFDVKD. The CDR3 coding sequence is TGTGCCACCAGTGATTTGAAACTAGCGGGGGAGTTCACAGATACGCAGTATTTT. Translating gives CATSDLKLAGEFTDTQYF.

This clonotype was found a few times. This chain connects TRBV7-9 to TRBJ1-5; the match to TRBD1 covers 12 bases. CDR3 size: 15 residues. Germline CDR1 is SEHNR and CDR2 is FQNEAQ (reference sequence). V shed 4 bases, J shed 5 bases, and the junction held 3 bases outside the gene matches. The CDR3 sequence: CASSSGQGADQPQHF. The CDR3, as DNA: TGTGCCAGCAGCTCGGGACAGGGGGCGGATCAGCCCCAGCATTTT. Full variable domain (outside the CDR3, taken from reference TRBV7-9 and TRBJ1-5): DTGVSQNPRHKITKRGQNVTFRCDPISEHNRLYWYRQTLGQGPEFLTYFQNEAQLEKSRLLSDRFSAERPKGSFSTLEIQRTEQGDSAMYLCASSSGQGADQPQHFGDGTRLSIL.

This clonotype was detected only a few times. The chain joins TRBV7-9 to TRBJ2-3; no reliable D call. With 1 base removed from V and 5 bases from J, the gap between germline ends came to 4 bases. In germline, CDR1 is SEHNR, CDR2 FQNEAQ (reference sequence). The length of the CDR3 is 12 residues. In DNA, the CDR3 is TGTGCCAGCAGCTTAGAGGTAGATACGCAGTATTTT. Its translation is CASSLEVDTQYF.

The chain has TRBV27 and TRBJ2-7, with TRBD2 matching 7 bases. CDR3 length: 14 residues. CDR1 MNHEY and CDR2 SMNVEV come from the germline V gene (reference sequence). Trimming removed 7 bases from V and 3 bases from J; junction bases left unmatched: 9. CDR3 residues: CASKVGGENYEQYF. CDR3 nucleotide sequence: TGTGCCAGCAAGGTTGGGGGGGAGAACTACGAGCAGTACTTC.

A note on this clonotype: A read error may explain this, as a much larger clone is one base away. This chain links TRBV7-9 with TRBJ1-1, with D perhaps matching TRBD1 (6 bases). V was clipped by 7 bases and J by 0 bases, with 21 bases between them. Germline V gene sequence: CDR1 SEHNR, CDR2 FQNEAQ (reference sequence). The CDR3 contains 17 residues. DNA of the CDR3: TGTGCCAGCAACTCCCGGCCGACAGGCATTATGAACACTGAAGCTTTCTTT. Its protein is CASNSRPTGIMNTEAFF.

This clonotype was seen at least ten times. The rearrangement links TRBV20-1 to TRBJ1-1; a possible D gene is TRBD1 (5 bases). The CDR3 totals 15 residues. V was trimmed by 5 bases and J by 0 bases, leaving 16 bases between them. The germline CDR1 and CDR2 sequences are DFQATT and SNEGSKA (reference sequence). The CDR3 bases are TGCAGTGCTTTTCAGGCCCACAGGATGAACACTGAAGCTTTCTTT. Its translation: CSAFQAHRMNTEAFF.

The V call is TRBV9, the J call TRBJ2-5, with D unclear. V was trimmed by 0 bases and J by 5 bases, leaving 14 bases between them. The CDR3 is 15 amino acids. The germline gives CDR1 SGDLS, CDR2 YYNGEE. In DNA form, the CDR3 reads TGTGCCAGCAGCGTAGTGTTTGGTCCCGCGGAGACCCAGTACTTC. Translating it yields CASSVVFGPAETQYF. Drawing the rest from reference TRBV9 and TRBJ2-5, the complete variable domain is DSGVTQTPKHLITATGQRVTLRCSPRSGDLSVYWYQQSLDQGLQFLIQYYNGEERAKGNILERFSAQQFPDLHSELNLSSLELGDSALYFCASSVVFGPAETQYFGPGTRLLVL.

V is TRBV6-8 and J is TRBJ2-1; D not certain. Germline V lookup: CDR1 MNHGY, CDR2 SAAAGT. This CDR3 contains 12 residues. V lost 5 bases to trimming and J lost 5 bases, with 7 bases between them. The DNA of the CDR3 is TGTGCCAGCAGTCGAATAGACAATGAGCAGTTCTTC. This codes for CASSRIDNEQFF.

This clonotype was picked up a small number of times. The V and J genes are TRBV4-2 and TRBJ1-4; no definite D call. The CDR3 is made up of 14 amino acids. Trimming left V 0 bases short and J 6 bases short, with 8 bases between. Per germline, CDR1 LGHNA and CDR2 YNFKEQ. CDR3 DNA sequence: TGTGCCAGCAGCCAAGAATTTTCGGATGAAAAACTGTTTTTT. It codes for CASSQEFSDEKLFF.